This T cell receptor (beta chain) came from a study of blood T cell repertoires in COVID-19. Study overall: T cells, B-cell-depleted T cells, or PBMCs provided the cDNA or gDNA that served as material.

This CDR3 spans 16 amino acids. Germline trimming cut 4 bases from V and 4 bases from J; bases unmatched to any gene: 3. The germline V gene encodes CDR1 SGHTA and CDR2 FQGNSA. Generated by immunoSEQ multiplex PCR, the TCRdb table keeps only in-frame clones and is missing some. This repertoire shows approximately 160,000 clones, about 88% found once; its top ten account for approximately 6.5%. Enrolled through a virtual design, the participants were between 18 and 89 years of age and came from 24 US areas. Clinical history as reported by participants underpinned cohort assignment. In Cohort 3, a recovered donor had either two negative PCRs, clearance, or symptom resolution.

The chain recombines TRBV7-2 with TRBJ2-6, with TRBD2 identical over 11 bases. The sequence was obtained from a woman aged 50 to 60 who had recovered from COVID-19. Input material: PBMCs or T cells enriched from blood (not recorded which). DNA of the CDR3: TGTGCCAGCAGCTCTAGCGGGAGGTTAGGGGCCAACGTCCTGACTTTC. Protein product: CASSSSGRLGANVLTF.